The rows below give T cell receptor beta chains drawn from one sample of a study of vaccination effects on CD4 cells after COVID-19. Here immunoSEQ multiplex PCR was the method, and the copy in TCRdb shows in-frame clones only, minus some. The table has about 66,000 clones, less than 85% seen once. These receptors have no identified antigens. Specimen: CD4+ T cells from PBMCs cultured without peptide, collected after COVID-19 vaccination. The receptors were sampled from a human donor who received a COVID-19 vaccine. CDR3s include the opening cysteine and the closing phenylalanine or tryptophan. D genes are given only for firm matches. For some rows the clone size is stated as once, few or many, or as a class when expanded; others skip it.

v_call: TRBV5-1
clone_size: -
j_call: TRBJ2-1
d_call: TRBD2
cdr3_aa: CASSLGAGGPGSYNEQFF
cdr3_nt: TGCGCCAGCAGCTTGGGAGCGGGGGGTCCCGGCTCCTACAATGAGCAGTTCTTC

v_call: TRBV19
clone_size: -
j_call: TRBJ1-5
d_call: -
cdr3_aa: CASSIRALNQPQHF
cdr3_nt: TGTGCCAGTAGTATCCGGGCCCTCAATCAGCCCCAGCATTTT

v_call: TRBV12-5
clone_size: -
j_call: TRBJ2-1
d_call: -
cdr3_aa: CASGKVYNEQFF
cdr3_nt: TGTGCTAGTGGCAAAGTATACAATGAGCAGTTCTTC

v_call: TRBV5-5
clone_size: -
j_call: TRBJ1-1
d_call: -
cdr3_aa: CASSLGHLGKNTEAFF
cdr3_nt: TGTGCCAGCAGCTTGGGGCACCTGGGGAAAAACACTGAAGCTTTCTTT

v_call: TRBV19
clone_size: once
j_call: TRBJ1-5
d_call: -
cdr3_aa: CASRQSNSNQPQHF
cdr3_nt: TGTGCCAGCCGACAGTCGAATAGCAATCAGCCCCAGCATTTT

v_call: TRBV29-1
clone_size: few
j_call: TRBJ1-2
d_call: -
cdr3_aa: CSVDSGYTF
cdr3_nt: TGCAGCGTTGATAGTGGCTACACCTTC

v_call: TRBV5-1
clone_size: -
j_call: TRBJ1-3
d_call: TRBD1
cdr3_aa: CASSLRGQGSGNTIYF
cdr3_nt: TGCGCCAGCAGCTTGCGGGGACAGGGATCCGGAAACACCATATATTTT

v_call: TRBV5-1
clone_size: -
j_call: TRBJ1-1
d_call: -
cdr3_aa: CASSLSVSNTEAFF
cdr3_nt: TGCGCCAGCAGCTTGAGCGTATCGAACACTGAAGCTTTCTTT

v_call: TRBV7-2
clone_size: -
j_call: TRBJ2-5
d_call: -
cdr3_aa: CASSLTSLETQYF
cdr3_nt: TGTGCCAGCAGCTTAACCTCACTGGAGACCCAGTACTTC

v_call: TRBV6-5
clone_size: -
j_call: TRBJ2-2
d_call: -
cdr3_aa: CASIKAGNTGELFF
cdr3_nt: TGTGCCAGCATTAAGGCAGGGAACACCGGGGAGCTGTTTTTT

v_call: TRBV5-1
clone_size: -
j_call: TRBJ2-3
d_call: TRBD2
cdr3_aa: CASSLRLAGEDTQYF
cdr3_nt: TGCGCCAGCAGCCTCAGACTAGCGGGGGAAGATACGCAGTATTTT

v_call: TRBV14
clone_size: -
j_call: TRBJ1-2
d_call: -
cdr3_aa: CASSQVINYGYTF
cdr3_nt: TGTGCCAGCAGCCAAGTGATAAACTATGGCTACACCTTC

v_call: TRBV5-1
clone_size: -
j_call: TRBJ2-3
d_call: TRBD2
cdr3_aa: CASSLRSGVDTQYF
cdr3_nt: TGCGCCAGCAGCTTGCGTAGCGGGGTGGATACGCAGTATTTT

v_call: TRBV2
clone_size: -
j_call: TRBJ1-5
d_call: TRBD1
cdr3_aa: CASKGGQGSNQPQHF
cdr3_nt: TGTGCCAGCAAGGGGGGACAGGGCAGCAATCAGCCCCAGCATTTT

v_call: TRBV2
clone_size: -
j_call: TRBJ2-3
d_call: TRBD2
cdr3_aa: CASHRGGSTDTQYF
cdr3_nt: TGTGCCAGCCACCGCGGGGGAAGCACAGATACGCAGTATTTT

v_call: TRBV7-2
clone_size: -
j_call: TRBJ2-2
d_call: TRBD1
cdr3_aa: CASSLLTGRGTGELFF
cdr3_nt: TGTGCCAGCAGCTTGCTGACAGGGCGTGGGACCGGGGAGCTGTTTTTT

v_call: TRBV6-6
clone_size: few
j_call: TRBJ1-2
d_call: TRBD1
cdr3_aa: CASSYSLDRADGYTF
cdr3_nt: TGTGCCAGCAGTTACTCCTTGGACAGGGCGGATGGCTACACCTTC

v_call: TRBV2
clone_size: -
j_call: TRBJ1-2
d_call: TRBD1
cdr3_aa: CASRMTGTGYGYTF
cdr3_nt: TGTGCCAGCAGGATGACAGGGACGGGCTATGGCTACACCTTC

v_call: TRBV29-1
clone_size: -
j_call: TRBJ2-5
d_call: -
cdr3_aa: CSVEEAEETQYF
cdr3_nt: TGCAGCGTTGAAGAGGCGGAGGAGACCCAGTACTTC

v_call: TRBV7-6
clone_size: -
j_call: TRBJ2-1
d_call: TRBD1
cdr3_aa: CASSPGQGKTNEQFF
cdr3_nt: TGTGCCAGCAGCCCTGGACAGGGTAAAACGAATGAGCAGTTCTTC